One sample yielded the 27 T cell receptor beta chains listed below, sequenced in a study of shared clonotypes between healthy human individuals. Repertoires were generated with immunoSEQ multiplex PCR, while TCRdb's copy carries only in-frame clones and drops some. The sample carries some 1,400,000 clones, around 95% recorded once. The sequencing input was naive CD4+ T cells sorted from blood. Subset: CD45RA+ positively selected. Receptors were obtained from a man younger than 45 in good health.

The chain carries TRBV11-3 and TRBJ2-1; TRBD1 might be the D (6 bases). CDR1 and CDR2 from the germline V gene are SGHNT and YENEEA. Trimming cost V 1 base and J 5 bases, with 18 bases left between them. The CDR3 sequence is 17 residues long. The CDR3: CASSLARTMTGNNEQFF. The CDR3 nucleotides are TGTGCCAGCAGCTTAGCTCGAACGATGACAGGCAACAATGAGCAGTTCTTC.

V and J are TRBV4-3 and TRBJ2-7; D remains unclear. V dropped 4 bases and J dropped 1 base, with 17 bases sitting between them. The CDR3 covers 16 residues. Germline V gene data show CDR1 as LGHNA and CDR2 as YSLEER. The CDR3 reads CASSPRAAPSSYEQYF. The CDR3 DNA follows: TGCGCCAGCAGCCCCCGGGCGGCGCCGAGTTCCTACGAGCAGTACTTC.

The V call is TRBV11-2, the J call TRBJ1-2; TRBD1 matches at 7 bases. V was clipped by 5 bases and J by 4 bases; unmatched bases: 4. The CDR3 contains 13 residues. Per the germline V gene, CDR1 is SGHAT and CDR2 is FQNNGV. The CDR3 sequence: CASSARDSYGYTF. The DNA of the CDR3 is TGTGCCAGCAGCGCCCGGGACAGCTATGGCTACACCTTC.

The V gene is TRBV27, the J gene TRBJ2-7; the match to TRBD2 covers 8 bases. V trimming: 8 bases; J trimming: 3 bases; junction bases outside the gene matches: 15. CDR1 MNHEY and CDR2 SMNVEV come from the germline V gene (reference sequence). The CDR3 covers 16 residues. The DNA of the CDR3 is TGTGCCAGCCGGCCGGGGGGGAGCGGGGATTACTACGAGCAGTACTTC. This sequence encodes CASRPGGSGDYYEQYF.

The rearrangement uses TRBV5-1 and TRBJ2-3; 10 nucleotides agree with TRBD2. The CDR3 contains 14 residues. Looked up from germline, CDR1 is SGHRS and CDR2 is YFSETQ. V was pared by 4 bases and J by 6 bases, with 5 bases of the junction left unmatched. Here the CDR3 reads CASSLGTSDDTQYF. The CDR3 DNA follows: TGCGCCAGCAGCCTAGGGACTAGCGACGATACGCAGTATTTT.

This clone was seen once. The gene calls are TRBV10-3 and TRBJ1-1; D may be TRBD1 (5 bases). The V end was cut by 6 bases, the J end by 8 bases, with 10 bases between. The CDR3 has 11 residues. The germline CDR1 and CDR2 sequences are ENHRY and SYGVKD. The CDR3 is CAIRGTEEAFF. The CDR3 coding sequence is TGTGCCATCAGGGGGACGGAGGAAGCTTTCTTT.

The CDR3 DNA is TGCGCCAGCAGCCAATCTTTGCAAAGAAACACCATATATTTT. This encodes CASSQSLQRNTIYF. The chain is built from TRBV4-1 and TRBJ1-3; D ambiguous. V dropped 2 bases and J dropped 5 bases, with 10 bases sitting between them. Germline V CDR1 and CDR2: MGHRA, YSYEKL. The CDR3 is 14 amino acids.

This sequence joins TRBV4-1 and TRBJ2-6; 14 bases match TRBD2. There are 19 residues in the CDR3. The germline V gene has CDR1 MGHRA and CDR2 YSYEKL. The ends lost 2 bases at V and 3 bases at J; junction bases unmatched: 6. CDR3: CASSQPTSGRANGANVLTF. The DNA for the CDR3 is TGCGCCAGCAGCCAACCGACTAGCGGGAGGGCCAATGGGGCCAACGTCCTGACTTTC.

V gene TRBV7-2 combines with J gene TRBJ1-2; the match to TRBD1 covers 9 bases. CDR3 length: 15 amino acids. Germline loops: CDR1 SGHTA, CDR2 FQGNSA. The junction had 9 bases not matched to a gene; V was cut back by 5 bases and J by 5 bases. This CDR3 reads CASSILQGARYGYTF. CDR3 bases: TGTGCCAGCAGCATACTACAGGGGGCCCGGTATGGCTACACCTTC.

This clone came up once. The J gene is TRBJ1-2, the V gene TRBV9; no clear D. This CDR3 contains 16 residues. Trimming took off 0 bases at V and 5 bases at J, with 17 bases between the two ends. Germline CDR1 reads SGDLS; CDR2 reads YYNGEE. The CDR3 DNA reads as TGTGCCAGCAGCGTAGAGCGGCCCGGGAATCGGTATGGCTACACCTTC. Its protein is CASSVERPGNRYGYTF.

This chain uses TRBV9 with TRBJ1-2; a possible D gene is TRBD1 (6 bases). V lost 0 bases and J 7 bases, leaving 10 bases between the germline ends. The CDR3 sequence is 13 residues long. Per the germline V gene, CDR1 is SGDLS and CDR2 is YYNGEE. The CDR3 DNA reads as TGTGCCAGCAGCGTAGCCCCGGACAGTGGCTACACCTTC. Protein: CASSVAPDSGYTF.

The rearrangement uses TRBV9 and TRBJ2-2; 10 nucleotides line up with TRBD2. Germline values: CDR1 SGDLS, CDR2 YYNGEE. The CDR3 loop spans 20 amino acids. Germline trimming cut 4 bases from V and 3 bases from J; bases unmatched to any gene: 18. This CDR3 reads CASSPQGRAGGLSDTGELFF. The DNA of the CDR3 is TGTGCCAGCAGCCCCCAGGGAAGAGCGGGAGGGCTGTCGGACACCGGGGAGCTGTTTTTT.

The V gene is TRBV20-1, the J gene TRBJ1-2; D unresolved. V lost 6 bases, J lost 10 bases, and 6 bases lay in between. Germline values: CDR1 DFQATT, CDR2 SNEGSKA (reference sequence). The CDR3 has 8 amino acids. CDR3 region: CSATYYTF. CDR3 DNA: TGCAGTGCCACTTACTACACCTTC.

This sequence joins TRBV6-5 and TRBJ2-1; 16 bases agree with TRBD2. J lost 6 bases, V lost 4 bases, and 3 bases had no gene match. Germline lookup yields CDR1 MNHEY and CDR2 SVGAGI. This CDR3 is built from 16 residues. This CDR3 is CASSWGLAGGPNEQFF. The DNA of the CDR3 is TGTGCCAGCAGTTGGGGACTAGCGGGAGGGCCCAATGAGCAGTTCTTC.

The CDR3 loop is CASSSTGRYYGYTF. The CDR3 DNA follows: TGTGCCAGCAGCTCAACAGGGAGGTACTATGGCTACACCTTC. The V gene is TRBV11-2, the J gene TRBJ1-2; weak D call: TRBD1 (6 bases). Germline loops: CDR1 SGHAT, CDR2 FQNNGV. V was shortened by 4 bases and J by 3 bases, with 12 bases between the two germline ends. CDR3 length: 14 amino acids.

This sequence joins TRBV6-6 and TRBJ1-1, with D possibly matching TRBD1 (5 bases). Germline V lookup: CDR1 MNHNY, CDR2 SVGAGI (reference sequence). The CDR3 runs 13 residues. Deletions cut 6 bases from V and 4 bases from J, with 12 bases between. The DNA for the CDR3 is TGTGCCAGCAGGTACGGGCAGGGCACTGAAGCTTTCTTT. Its translation is CASRYGQGTEAFF.

The chain is built from TRBV9 and TRBJ2-2; the match to TRBD2 covers 7 bases. CDR3 length: 14 amino acids. J lost 6 bases, V lost 7 bases, and 9 bases had no gene match. Germline values: CDR1 SGDLS, CDR2 YYNGEE. The CDR3 DNA sequence: TGTGCCAGCGGGAATAGCGGGTTCGCCGGGGAGCTGTTTTTT. Translation gives CASGNSGFAGELFF.

The chain carries TRBV29-1 and TRBJ1-1; perhaps TRBD1 as D (5 bases). V was pared by 4 bases and J by 4 bases, with 16 bases between. The CDR3 totals 14 residues. Germline V gene lookup returns CDR1 SQVTM and CDR2 ANQGSEA. The CDR3 sequence: CSVGLSGMSTEAFF. The CDR3 DNA is TGCAGCGTTGGGCTCTCAGGGATGAGCACTGAAGCTTTCTTT.

The rearrangement joins TRBV27 to TRBJ2-1; 12 bases map to TRBD2. Germline values: CDR1 MNHEY, CDR2 SMNVEV (reference sequence). V shed 2 bases and J 2 bases; nucleotides not matched to a gene: 4. The length of the CDR3 is 17 residues. The CDR3 nucleotides read TGTGCCAGCAGTTTAAGGCTAGCGGGAGGGCCCTACAATGAGCAGTTCTTC. This translates into CASSLRLAGGPYNEQFF.

V and J are TRBV14 and TRBJ1-1; D call uncertain. Germline CDR1 SGHDN, CDR2 FVKESK. Trimming stripped 1 base from V and 4 bases from J, with 16 bases between. The CDR3 length is 16 residues. This chain's CDR3 is CASSQVVTIPFTEAFF. For the CDR3, the DNA is TGTGCCAGCAGCCAAGTCGTGACCATCCCCTTCACTGAAGCTTTCTTT. Full variable domain (remainder filled in from reference TRBV14 and TRBJ1-1): EAGVTQFPSHSVIEKGQTVTLRCDPISGHDNLYWYRRVMGKEIKFLLHFVKESKQDESGMPNNRFLAERTGGTYSTLKVQPAELEDSGVYFCASSQVVTIPFTEAFFGQGTRLTVV.

This clone appeared once. The chain recombines TRBV7-8 with TRBJ1-1, with D perhaps TRBD1 (6 bases). Trimming removed 5 bases from V and 1 base from J, with 14 bases in between. This CDR3 has 15 amino acids. Germline V gives CDR1 SGHVS, CDR2 FQNEAQ. CDR3 in DNA: TGTGCCAGCAGCCTACCGGGACACTGGAACACTGAAGCTTTCTTT. Translated, it gives CASSLPGHWNTEAFF.

The chain carries TRBV28 and TRBJ1-2; 7 nucleotides match TRBD1. V shed 6 bases, J shed 8 bases, and the junction held 9 bases outside the gene matches. CDR3 size: 13 residues. The germline gives CDR1 MDHEN, CDR2 SYDVKM. The CDR3 sequence: CASRQGGARGYTF. CDR3 in DNA: TGTGCCAGCAGGCAAGGGGGCGCGAGGGGCTACACCTTC.

The J gene is TRBJ2-7, the V gene TRBV14; D perhaps matches TRBD2 (5 bases). V lost 11 bases to trimming and J lost 6 bases, with 14 bases between them. The CDR3 is 11 residues long. Germline V gene sequence: CDR1 SGHDN, CDR2 FVKESK. CDR3 DNA: TGTGCCCGACAAGAGGGCTGCGAGCAGTACTTC. Its protein is CARQEGCEQYF.

V gene TRBV18 combines with J gene TRBJ2-4, with D perhaps TRBD1 (6 bases). Per the germline V gene, CDR1 is KGHSH and CDR2 is LQKENI. V was pared by 6 bases and J by 8 bases, with 17 bases between. This CDR3 spans 14 amino acids. CDR3 sequence reads: CASSHRDPKDIQYF. The CDR3 DNA reads as TGTGCCAGCTCGCACAGGGACCCGAAGGACATTCAGTACTTC.

The chain recombines TRBV6-5 with TRBJ2-7; D remains ambiguous. The CDR3 length is 14 residues. Trimming left V 6 bases short and J 0 bases short, with 12 bases between. Germline values: CDR1 MNHEY, CDR2 SVGAGI. The DNA for the CDR3 is TGTGCCAGCAGCCCCAGAACTTTCTCCTACGAGCAGTACTTC. This translates into CASSPRTFSYEQYF.

The rearrangement joins TRBV10-3 to TRBJ2-3, with TRBD1 matching 7 bases. The CDR3 sequence is 12 residues long. With V trimmed by 10 bases and J by 0 bases, 1 base remained unmatched. Germline values: CDR1 ENHRY, CDR2 SYGVKD. The CDR3: CATGQSTDTQYF. In DNA form, the CDR3 reads TGTGCCACGGGACAGAGCACAGATACGCAGTATTTT.

CDR3 nucleotides: TGTGCCAGCAGTTTGAGCGGGCATAACACCGGGGAGCTGTTTTTT. Translated: CASSLSGHNTGELFF. The chain is built from TRBV28 and TRBJ2-2; a possible D gene is TRBD2 (6 bases). V was trimmed by 3 bases and J by 2 bases, leaving 10 bases between them. Per the germline V gene, CDR1 is MDHEN and CDR2 is SYDVKM. The CDR3 runs 15 residues.